This T cell receptor beta chain was sequenced for a study of regulatory T cells in long-lasting Graves disease. CDR1 is KGHDR, CDR2 SFDVKD, per germline. J gave up 10 bases and V 9 bases, and 7 bases lay outside the gene matches. This CDR3 spans 12 amino acids. Time point: persistent/refractory GD, antithyroid drugs over 5 years with positive TRAb. Extracted RNA from PBMCs served as the source of the TCR library. With iRepertoire HTBI primers and Arm-PCR of CDR3 regions, TCR beta libraries were built. TCRdb re-derived calls from the multiplex PCR reads in MiXCR, one entry per CDR3 protein. The top ten clones hold less than 25% of a sample with roughly 400,000 distinct CDR3 sequences, roughly 20% of them seen once.

The specimen comprised peripheral blood mononuclear cells (PBMCs), sampled when the disease was refractory, from a patient treated with antithyroid drugs. The receptor comes from a female donor with Graves disease. This chain links TRBV24-1 with TRBJ2-1; TRBD2 matches 8 bases. CDR3 in amino acids: CATSGGDGEQFF. The CDR3 DNA reads TGTGCCACCTCCGGGGGGGATGGGGAGCAGTTCTTC.